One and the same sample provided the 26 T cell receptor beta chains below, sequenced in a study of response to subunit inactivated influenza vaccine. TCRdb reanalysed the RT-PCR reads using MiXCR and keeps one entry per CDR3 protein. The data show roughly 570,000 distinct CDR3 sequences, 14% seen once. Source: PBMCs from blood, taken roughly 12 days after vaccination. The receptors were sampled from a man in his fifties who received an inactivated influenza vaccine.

The CDR3 is CASSPVGSGGTGELFF. The CDR3 nucleotides are TGTGCCAGCTCACCAGTTGGCAGTGGTGGCACCGGGGAGCTGTTTTTT. V usage is TRBV18 and J usage is TRBJ2-2; D remains ambiguous. The CDR3 totals 16 residues. CDR1 is KGHSH, CDR2 LQKENI, per germline. With 2 bases removed from V and 4 bases from J, the gap between germline ends came to 14 bases. Full variable domain (rest looked up from reference TRBV18 and TRBJ2-2): NAGVMQNPRHLVRRRGQEARLRCSPMKGHSHVYWYRQLPEEGLKFMVYLQKENIIDESGMPKERFSAEFPKEGPSILRIQQVVRGDSAAYFCASSPVGSGGTGELFFGEGSRLTVL.

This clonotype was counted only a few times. The CDR3 spells CSARDLASGNTIYF. DNA for the CDR3: TGCAGTGCTAGAGATCTCGCTAGTGGAAACACCATATATTTT. The chain recombines TRBV20-1 with TRBJ1-3; no clear D. This CDR3 has 14 amino acids. The V and J ends lost 0 bases and 3 bases respectively, with 9 bases between them. CDR1 is DFQATT and CDR2 is SNEGSKA in the germline V gene (reference sequence).

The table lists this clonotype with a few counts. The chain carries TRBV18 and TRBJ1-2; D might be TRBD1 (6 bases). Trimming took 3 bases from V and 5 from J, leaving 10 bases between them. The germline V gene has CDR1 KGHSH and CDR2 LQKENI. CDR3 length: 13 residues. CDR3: CASSPDSPYGYTF. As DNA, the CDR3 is TGTGCCAGCTCACCGGACAGCCCTTATGGCTACACCTTC.

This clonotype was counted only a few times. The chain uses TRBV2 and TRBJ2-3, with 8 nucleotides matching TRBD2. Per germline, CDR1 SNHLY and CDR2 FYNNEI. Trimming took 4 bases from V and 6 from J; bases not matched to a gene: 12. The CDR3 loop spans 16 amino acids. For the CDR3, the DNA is TGTGCCAGCAGTGGGCTCGGACTAGCTATGGATGATACGCAGTATTTT. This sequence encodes CASSGLGLAMDDTQYF.

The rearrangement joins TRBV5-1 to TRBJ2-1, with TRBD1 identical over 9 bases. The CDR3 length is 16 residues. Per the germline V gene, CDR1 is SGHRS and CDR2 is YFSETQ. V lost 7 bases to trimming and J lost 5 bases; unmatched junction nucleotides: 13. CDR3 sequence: CASSTRTGDINNEQFF. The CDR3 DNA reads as TGCGCCAGCTCGACTCGGACAGGGGACATTAACAATGAGCAGTTCTTC.

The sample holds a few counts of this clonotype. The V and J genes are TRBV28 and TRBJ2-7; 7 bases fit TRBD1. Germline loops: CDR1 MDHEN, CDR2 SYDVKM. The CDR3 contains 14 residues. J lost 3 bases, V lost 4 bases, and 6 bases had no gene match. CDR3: CASSSPRDSYEQYF. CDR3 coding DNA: TGTGCCAGCAGTTCCCCAAGGGACAGCTACGAGCAGTACTTC.

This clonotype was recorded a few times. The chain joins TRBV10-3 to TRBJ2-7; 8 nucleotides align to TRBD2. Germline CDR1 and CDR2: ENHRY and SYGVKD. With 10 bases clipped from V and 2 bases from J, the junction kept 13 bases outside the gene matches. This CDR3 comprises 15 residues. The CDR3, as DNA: TGTGCCACCTTTTTAGCGGGACTCACGACCTACGAGCAGTACTTC. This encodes CATFLAGLTTYEQYF.

CDR3 nucleotides: TGTGCCAGCAGCCAAGAAGCTGGGGCGCCGGGGACCCAGTACTTC. Translation gives CASSQEAGAPGTQYF. V usage is TRBV4-2 and J usage is TRBJ2-5; possible D gene TRBD1, 5 bases. The V end was cut by 0 bases, the J end by 7 bases, with 15 bases between. Per the germline V gene, CDR1 is LGHNA and CDR2 is YNFKEQ. The CDR3 contains 15 residues.

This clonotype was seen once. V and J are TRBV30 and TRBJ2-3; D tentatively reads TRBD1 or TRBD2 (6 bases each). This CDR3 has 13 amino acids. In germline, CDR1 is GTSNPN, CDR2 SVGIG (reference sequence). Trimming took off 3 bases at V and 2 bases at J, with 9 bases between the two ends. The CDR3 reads CAWSGGLTDTQYF. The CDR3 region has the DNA TGTGCCTGGAGCGGGGGCCTCACAGATACGCAGTATTTT.

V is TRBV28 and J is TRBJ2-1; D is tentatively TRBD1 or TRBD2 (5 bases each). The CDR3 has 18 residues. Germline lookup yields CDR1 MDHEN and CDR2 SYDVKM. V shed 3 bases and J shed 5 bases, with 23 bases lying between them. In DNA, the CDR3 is TGTGCCAGCAGTTTCCCTGGGCGCGAGGGGACCACCCACAATGAGCAGTTCTTC. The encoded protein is CASSFPGREGTTHNEQFF.

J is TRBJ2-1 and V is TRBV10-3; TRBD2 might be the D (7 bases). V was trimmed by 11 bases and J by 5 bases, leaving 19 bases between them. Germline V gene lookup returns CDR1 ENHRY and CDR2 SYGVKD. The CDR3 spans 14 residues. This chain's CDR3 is CAAARGGPDNEQFF. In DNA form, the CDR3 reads TGTGCCGCGGCGAGGGGGGGCCCAGACAATGAGCAGTTCTTC.

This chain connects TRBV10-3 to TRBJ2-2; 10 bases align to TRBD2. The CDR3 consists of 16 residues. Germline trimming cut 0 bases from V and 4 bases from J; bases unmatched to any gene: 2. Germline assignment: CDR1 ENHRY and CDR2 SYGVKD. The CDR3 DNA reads TGTGCCATCAGTGAGTCACTAGCGGGAAGCACCGGGGAGCTGTTTTTT. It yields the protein CAISESLAGSTGELFF.

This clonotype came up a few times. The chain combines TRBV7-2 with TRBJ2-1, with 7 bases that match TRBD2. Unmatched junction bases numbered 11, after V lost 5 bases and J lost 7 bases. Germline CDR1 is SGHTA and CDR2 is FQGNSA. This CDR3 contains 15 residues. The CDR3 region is CASSPPGLTRNEQFF. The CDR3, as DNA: TGTGCCAGCAGCCCACCGGGACTAACTAGGAATGAGCAGTTCTTC.

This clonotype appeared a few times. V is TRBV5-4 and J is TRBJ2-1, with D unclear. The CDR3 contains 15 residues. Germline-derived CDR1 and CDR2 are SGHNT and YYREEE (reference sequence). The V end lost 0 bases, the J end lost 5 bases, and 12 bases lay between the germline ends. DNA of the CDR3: TGTGCCAGCAGCTTGGGGGCTGGTGGAAACAATGAGCAGTTCTTC. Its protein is CASSLGAGGNNEQFF.

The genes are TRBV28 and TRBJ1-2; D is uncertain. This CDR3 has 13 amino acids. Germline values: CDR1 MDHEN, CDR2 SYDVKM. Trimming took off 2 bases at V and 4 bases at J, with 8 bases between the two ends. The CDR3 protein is CASSLTDTYGYTF. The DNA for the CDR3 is TGTGCCAGCAGTTTAACCGACACCTATGGCTACACCTTC.

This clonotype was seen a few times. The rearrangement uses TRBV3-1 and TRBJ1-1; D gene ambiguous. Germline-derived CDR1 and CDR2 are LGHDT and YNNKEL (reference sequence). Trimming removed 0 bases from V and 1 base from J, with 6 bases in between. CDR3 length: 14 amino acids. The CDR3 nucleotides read TGTGCCAGCAGCCAAGATTGGCAGAACACTGAAGCTTTCTTT. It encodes CASSQDWQNTEAFF.

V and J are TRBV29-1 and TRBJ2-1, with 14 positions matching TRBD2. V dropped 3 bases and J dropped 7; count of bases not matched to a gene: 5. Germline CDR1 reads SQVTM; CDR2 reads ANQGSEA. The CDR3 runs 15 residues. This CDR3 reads CSVEGLAGEVNEQFF. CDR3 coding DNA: TGCAGCGTTGAGGGACTAGCGGGAGAAGTAAATGAGCAGTTCTTC.

The CDR3, as DNA: TGTGCCAGCAGCCAGGGATGGGTCTATTCTGGGGCCAACGTCCTGACTTTC. Amino acids: CASSQGWVYSGANVLTF. J is TRBJ2-6 and V is TRBV14, with unresolved D. This CDR3 region has 17 residues. With 3 bases removed from V and 1 base from J, the gap between germline ends came to 13 bases. Looked up from germline, CDR1 is SGHDN and CDR2 is FVKESK.

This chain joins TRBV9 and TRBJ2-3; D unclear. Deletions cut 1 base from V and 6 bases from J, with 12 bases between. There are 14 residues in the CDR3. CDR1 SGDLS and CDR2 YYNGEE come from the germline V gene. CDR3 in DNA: TGTGCCAGCAGCGTATATGGACGAGATGATACGCAGTATTTT. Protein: CASSVYGRDDTQYF. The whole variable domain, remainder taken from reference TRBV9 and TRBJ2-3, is DSGVTQTPKHLITATGQRVTLRCSPRSGDLSVYWYQQSLDQGLQFLIQYYNGEERAKGNILERFSAQQFPDLHSELNLSSLELGDSALYFCASSVYGRDDTQYFGPGTRLTVL.

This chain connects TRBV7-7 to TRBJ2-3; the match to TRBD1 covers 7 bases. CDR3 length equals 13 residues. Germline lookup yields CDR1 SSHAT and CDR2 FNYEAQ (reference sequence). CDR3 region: CASSDRITDTQYF. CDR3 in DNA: TGTGCTAGCTCGGACAGGATCACAGATACGCAGTATTTT.

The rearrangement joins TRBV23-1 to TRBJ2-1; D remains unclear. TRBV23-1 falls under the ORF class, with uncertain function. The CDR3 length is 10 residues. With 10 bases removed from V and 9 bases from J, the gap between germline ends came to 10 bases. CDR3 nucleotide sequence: TGCGCCACCGCCGTGAGTGAGCAGTTCTTC. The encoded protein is CATAVSEQFF.

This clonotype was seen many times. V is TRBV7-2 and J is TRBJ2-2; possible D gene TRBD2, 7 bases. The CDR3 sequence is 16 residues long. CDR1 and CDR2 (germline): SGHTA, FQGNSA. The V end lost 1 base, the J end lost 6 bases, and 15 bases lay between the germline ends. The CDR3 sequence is CASSLGRGAGSGELFF. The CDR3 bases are TGTGCCAGCAGCTTAGGACGGGGGGCCGGTTCCGGGGAGCTGTTTTTT.

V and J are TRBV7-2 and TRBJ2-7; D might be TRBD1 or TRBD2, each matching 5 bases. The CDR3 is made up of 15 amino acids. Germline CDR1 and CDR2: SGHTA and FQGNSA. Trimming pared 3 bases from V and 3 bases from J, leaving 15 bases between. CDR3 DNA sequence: TGTGCCAGCAGCTTCAGACTCGGGACCCTCTACGAGCAGTACTTC. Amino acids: CASSFRLGTLYEQYF.

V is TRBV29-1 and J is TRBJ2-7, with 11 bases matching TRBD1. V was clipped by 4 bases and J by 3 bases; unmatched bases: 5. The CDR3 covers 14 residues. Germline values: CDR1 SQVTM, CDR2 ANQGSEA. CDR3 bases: TGCAGCGTTGGGACGGGGACAGGGGGCTACGAGCAGTACTTC. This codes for CSVGTGTGGYEQYF.

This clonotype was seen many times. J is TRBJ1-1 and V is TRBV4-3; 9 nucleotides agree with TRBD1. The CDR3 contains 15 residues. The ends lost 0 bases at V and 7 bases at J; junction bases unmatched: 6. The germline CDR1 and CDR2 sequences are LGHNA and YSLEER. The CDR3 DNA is TGCGCCAGCAGCCAAGATGGGACAGGGATTTTTGAAGCTTTCTTT. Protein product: CASSQDGTGIFEAFF.

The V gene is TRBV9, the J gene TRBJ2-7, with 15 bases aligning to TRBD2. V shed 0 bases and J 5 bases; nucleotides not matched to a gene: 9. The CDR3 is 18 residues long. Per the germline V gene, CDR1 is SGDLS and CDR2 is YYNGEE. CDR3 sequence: CASSVVGLAGGPLNEQYF. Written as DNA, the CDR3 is TGTGCCAGCAGCGTAGTGGGACTAGCGGGAGGACCATTAAACGAGCAGTACTTC.